This T cell receptor beta chain appears in the sequencing data of a study of blood T cell repertoires in COVID-19. TCRdb keeps only in-frame clones here, not all; method: immunoSEQ multiplex PCR. This table holds approximately 76,000 clones, 70% to 75% found once. The germline CDR1 and CDR2 sequences are MNHEY and SVGAGI. V dropped 8 bases and J dropped 3 bases, with 11 bases sitting between them. The CDR3 extends over 13 amino acids. The chain is built from TRBV6-5 and TRBJ1-5; D ambiguous. The sample consisted of peripheral blood. The clonotype comes from a woman in her 70s with acute or convalescent COVID-19. The CDR3 is CASSPFLNQPQHF. CDR3 DNA sequence: TGTGCCAGCTCCCCCTTTCTCAATCAGCCCCAGCATTTT.